The TCR beta chain described here comes from a study of graft-versus-host responses after intestinal transplantation. Some clones are missing from TCRdb's copy, which holds only in-frame ones; the method was immunoSEQ multiplex PCR. The sample lists 80,000 to 100,000 clones, roughly nine tenths occurring once. For this clone: Its antigen is unidentified.

This specimen was unstimulated CD4+ T cells sorted from spleen or lymph node cells, taken before intestinal transplant. The TCR comes from a human donor who received an intestinal transplant.

CDR3 sequence: CASSVALGLQETQYF. In nucleotides, the CDR3 is TGTGCCAGCAGCGTAGCGCTGGGACTCCAAGAGACCCAGTACTTC. V and J are TRBV9 and TRBJ2-5, with a tentative D call TRBD2 (6 bases). V was pared by 0 bases and J by 1 base, with 10 bases between. The CDR3 is 15 residues long. CDR1 and CDR2 (germline): SGDLS, YYNGEE. The complete variable domain, with remaining parts taken from reference TRBV9 and TRBJ2-5, reads DSGVTQTPKHLITATGQRVTLRCSPRSGDLSVYWYQQSLDQGLQFLIQYYNGEERAKGNILERFSAQQFPDLHSELNLSSLELGDSALYFCASSVALGLQETQYFGPGTRLLVL.